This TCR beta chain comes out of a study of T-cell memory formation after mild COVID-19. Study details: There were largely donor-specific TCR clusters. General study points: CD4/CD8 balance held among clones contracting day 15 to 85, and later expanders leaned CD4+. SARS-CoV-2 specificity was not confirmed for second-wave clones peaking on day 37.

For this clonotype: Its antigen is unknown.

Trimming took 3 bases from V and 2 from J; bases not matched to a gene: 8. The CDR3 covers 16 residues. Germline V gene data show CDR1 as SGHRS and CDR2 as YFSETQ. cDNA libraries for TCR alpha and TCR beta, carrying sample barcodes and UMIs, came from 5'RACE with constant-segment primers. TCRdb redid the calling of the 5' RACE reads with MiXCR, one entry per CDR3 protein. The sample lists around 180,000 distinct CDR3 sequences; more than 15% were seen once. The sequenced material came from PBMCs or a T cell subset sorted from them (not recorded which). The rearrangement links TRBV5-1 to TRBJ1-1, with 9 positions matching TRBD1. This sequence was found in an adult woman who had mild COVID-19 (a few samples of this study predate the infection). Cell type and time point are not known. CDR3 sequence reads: CASSYGDRESNTEAFF. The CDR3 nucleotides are TGCGCCAGCAGCTACGGGGACAGGGAGTCTAACACTGAAGCTTTCTTT. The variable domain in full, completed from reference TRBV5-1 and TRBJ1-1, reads KAGVTQTPRYLIKTRGQQVTLSCSPISGHRSVSWYQQTPGQGLQFLFEYFSETQRNKGNFPGRFSGRQFSNSRSEMNVSTLELGDSALYLCASSYGDRESNTEAFFGQGTRLTVV.